This TCR beta chain stems from a study of shared clonotypes between healthy human individuals. Germline V gives CDR1 MGHRA, CDR2 YSYEKL. V shed 5 bases and J 2 bases; nucleotides not matched to a gene: 4. The CDR3 is 15 amino acids. Measured with immunoSEQ multiplex PCR; TCRdb has only the in-frame clones, and not every one. The sample has around 700,000 clones; around 72% are singletons. What was sequenced was memory CD4+ T cells sorted from blood. As to subset: CD45RA-negative fraction. The chain has TRBV4-1 and TRBJ2-5; 11 bases fit TRBD2. This receptor was identified in a woman aged 25-40 years in good health. This chain's CDR3 is CASSFRTSGQETQYF. CDR3 DNA sequence: TGCGCCAGCAGCTTCCGGACTAGCGGGCAAGAGACCCAGTACTTC.